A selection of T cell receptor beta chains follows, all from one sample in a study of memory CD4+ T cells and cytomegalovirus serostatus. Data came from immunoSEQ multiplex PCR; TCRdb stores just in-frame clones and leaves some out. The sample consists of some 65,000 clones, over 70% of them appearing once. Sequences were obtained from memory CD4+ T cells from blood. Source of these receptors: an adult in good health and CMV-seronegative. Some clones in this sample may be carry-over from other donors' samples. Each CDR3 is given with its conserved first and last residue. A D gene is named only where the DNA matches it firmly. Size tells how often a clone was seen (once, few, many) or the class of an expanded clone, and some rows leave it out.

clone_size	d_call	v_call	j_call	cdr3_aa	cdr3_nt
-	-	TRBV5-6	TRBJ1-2	CASSQPGERLYTF	TGTGCCAGCAGCCAGCCAGGGGAGCGACTCTACACCTTC
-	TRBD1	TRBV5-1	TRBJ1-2	CASSLVRGRGYTF	TGCGCCAGCAGCTTAGTAAGGGGGCGAGGCTACACCTTC
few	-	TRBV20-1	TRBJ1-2	CSGPHFYGYTF	TGCAGTGGACCTCATTTCTATGGCTACACCTTC
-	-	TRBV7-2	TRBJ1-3	CASSLDAGSGNTIYF	TGTGCCAGCAGCTTAGATGCAGGCTCTGGAAACACCATATATTTT
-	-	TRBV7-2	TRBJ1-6	CASSLVSSGPHLNSPLHF	TGTGCCAGCAGCTTAGTATCATCAGGGCCTCACCTTAATTCACCCCTCCACTTT
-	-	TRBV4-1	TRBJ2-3	CASSQTGVSTDTQYF	TGCGCCAGCAGCCAGACGGGAGTCAGCACAGATACGCAGTATTTT
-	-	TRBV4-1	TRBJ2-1	CASSQVPGGASNNEQFF	TGCGCCAGCAGCCAAGTCCCCGGGGGCGCGTCCAACAATGAGCAGTTCTTC
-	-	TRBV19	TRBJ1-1	CASSIYEAVNTEAFF	TGTGCCAGTAGTATCTACGAGGCAGTGAACACTGAAGCTTTCTTT
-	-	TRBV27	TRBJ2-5	CASRGLQETQYF	TGTGCCAGCCGGGGATTACAAGAGACCCAGTACTTC
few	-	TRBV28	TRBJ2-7	CASSRPGQRASYEQYF	TGTGCCAGCAGTCGCCCGGGGCAGCGCGCATCCTACGAGCAGTACTTC
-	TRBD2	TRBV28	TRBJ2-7	CASSLSSGERYF	TGTGCCAGCAGTTTGTCTAGCGGGGAGCGGTACTTC
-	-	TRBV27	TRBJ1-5	CASSRTALNQPQHF	TGTGCCAGCAGTCGGACAGCCCTGAATCAGCCCCAGCATTTT
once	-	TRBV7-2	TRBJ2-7	CASSLTLTYEQYF	TGTGCCAGCAGCTTAACTCTGACCTACGAGCAGTACTTC
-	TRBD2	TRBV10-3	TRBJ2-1	CAISESPGKLAGYNEQFF	TGTGCCATCAGTGAGTCCCCGGGGAAACTAGCGGGGTATAATGAGCAGTTCTTC
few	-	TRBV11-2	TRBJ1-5	CASSPDGDQPQHF	TGTGCCAGCAGTCCCGACGGAGATCAGCCCCAGCATTTT
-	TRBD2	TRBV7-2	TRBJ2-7	CASSIQSGGSYEQYF	TGTGCCAGCAGCATACAGTCGGGGGGGAGCTACGAGCAGTACTTC
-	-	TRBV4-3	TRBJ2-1	CASSQVRGVNNEQFF	TGCGCCAGCAGCCAAGTGAGGGGGGTAAACAATGAGCAGTTCTTC
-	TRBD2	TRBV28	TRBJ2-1	CASNRQVAGAYNEQFF	TGTGCCAGCAACCGACAGGTAGCGGGGGCCTACAATGAGCAGTTCTTC
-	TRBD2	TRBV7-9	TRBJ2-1	CASSPGTSPYNEQFF	TGTGCCAGCAGCCCCGGGACTAGCCCCTACAATGAGCAGTTCTTC
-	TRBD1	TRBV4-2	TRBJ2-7	CASSQQSRTGNYEQYF	TGTGCCAGCAGCCAACAGTCACGGACAGGGAACTACGAGCAGTACTTC
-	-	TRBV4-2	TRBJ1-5	CASSPRDKGPYQPQHF	TGTGCCAGCAGCCCCCGGGACAAGGGTCCCTATCAGCCCCAGCATTTT
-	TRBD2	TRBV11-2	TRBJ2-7	CASSLVGRLAGGYEQYF	TGTGCCAGCAGCTTAGTTGGGCGACTAGCGGGGGGCTACGAGCAGTACTTC
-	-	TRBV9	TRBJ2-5	CASSVDGGLGPTQYF	TGTGCCAGCAGCGTAGACGGCGGACTCGGGCCTACCCAGTACTTC
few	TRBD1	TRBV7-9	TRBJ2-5	CASSLGDRGAQETQYF	TGTGCCAGCAGCTTAGGAGACAGGGGGGCTCAAGAGACCCAGTACTTC
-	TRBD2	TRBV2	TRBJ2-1	CASKSGSVVYNEQFF	TGTGCCAGCAAGAGCGGGAGTGTGGTCTACAATGAGCAGTTCTTC
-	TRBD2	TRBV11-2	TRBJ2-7	CASSLEIASGPAAYEQYF	TGTGCCAGCAGCTTAGAAATTGCTAGCGGGCCGGCTGCCTACGAGCAGTACTTC
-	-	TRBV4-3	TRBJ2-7	CASSQGLSYEQYF	TGCGCCAGCAGCCAAGGCCTCTCCTACGAGCAGTACTTC
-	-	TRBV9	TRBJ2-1	CASSADWNEQFF	TGTGCCAGCAGCGCCGATTGGAATGAGCAGTTCTTC
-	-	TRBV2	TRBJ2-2	CASSDSLGGYTGELFF	TGTGCCAGCAGTGACTCCCTCGGGGGCTACACCGGGGAGCTGTTTTTT
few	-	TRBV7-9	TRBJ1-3	CASSLGFYENSGNTIYF	TGTGCCAGCAGCTTAGGCTTTTATGAAAACTCTGGAAACACCATATATTTT
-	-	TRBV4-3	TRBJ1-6	CASSQGRAGSYNSPLHF	TGCGCCAGCAGCCAAGGGAGGGCGGGCTCCTATAATTCACCCCTCCACTTT
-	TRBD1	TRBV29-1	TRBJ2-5	CSVHTGAGETQYF	TGCAGCGTGCACACAGGGGCGGGAGAGACCCAGTACTTC
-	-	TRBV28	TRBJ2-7	CASSLHREGLRKFQRRQYF	TGTGCCAGCAGTTTACATCGAGAAGGTCTCAGAAAATTTCAAAGGAGGCAGTACTTC
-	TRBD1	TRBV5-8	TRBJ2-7	CASSLVGTGDYEQYF	TGTGCCAGCAGCTTGGTTGGGACAGGGGACTACGAGCAGTACTTC
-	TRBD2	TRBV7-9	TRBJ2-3	CASSLAGGTDTQYF	TGTGCCAGCAGCCTAGCGGGGGGCACAGATACGCAGTATTTT
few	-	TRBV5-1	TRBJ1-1	CASSLGSGYTEAFF	TGCGCCAGCAGCTTGGGGAGTGGGTACACTGAAGCTTTCTTT
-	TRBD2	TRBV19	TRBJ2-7	CASSMAAGGPDEQYF	TGTGCCAGTAGTATGGCAGCGGGAGGGCCCGACGAGCAGTACTTC
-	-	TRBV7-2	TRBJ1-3	CASSPSAGGGSGNTIYF	TGTGCCAGCAGCCCCTCCGCGGGAGGAGGGTCCGGAAACACCATATATTTT
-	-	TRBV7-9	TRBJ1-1	CASSPSNTEAFF	TGTGCCAGCAGCCCTTCGAACACTGAAGCTTTCTTT
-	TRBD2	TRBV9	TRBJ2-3	CASSVGVSGGLDTQYF	TGTGCCAGCAGCGTCGGGGTGAGCGGGGGTCTAGATACGCAGTATTTT
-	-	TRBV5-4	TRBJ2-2	CASSLDRGRTGELFF	TGTGCCAGCAGCTTGGATAGGGGCCGCACCGGGGAGCTGTTTTTT
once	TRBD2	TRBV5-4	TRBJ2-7	CASSLDLAGVRQYF	TGTGCCAGCAGCTTGGACCTAGCGGGGGTTAGGCAGTACTTC
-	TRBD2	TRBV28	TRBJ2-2	CASSLRREGTGELFF	TGTGCCAGCAGTTTAAGGCGGGAGGGCACCGGGGAGCTGTTTTTT
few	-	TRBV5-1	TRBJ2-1	CASSFRASAYNEQFF	TGCGCCAGCAGCTTCCGAGCGAGCGCCTACAATGAGCAGTTCTTC
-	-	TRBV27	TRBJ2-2	CASSLSVRGAQGTGELFF	TGTGCCAGCAGTTTATCGGTTAGGGGGGCCCAGGGAACCGGGGAGCTGTTTTTT
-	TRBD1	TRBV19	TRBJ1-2	CASSIDRGRGYTF	TGTGCCAGTAGTATTGACAGGGGGCGCGGCTACACCTTC
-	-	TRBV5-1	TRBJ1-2	CASSLEAGAGDYGYTF	TGCGCCAGCAGCTTGGAGGCAGGGGCAGGGGACTATGGCTACACCTTC
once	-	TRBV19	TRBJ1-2	CASSISPGGTYGYTF	TGTGCCAGTAGTATCTCCCCGGGGGGGACCTATGGCTACACCTTC
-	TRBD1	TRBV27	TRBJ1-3	CASRPSTGSGNTIYF	TGTGCCAGCAGACCCTCGACAGGGTCTGGAAACACCATATATTTT
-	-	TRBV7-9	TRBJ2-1	CAGKSSYNEQFF	TGTGCCGGCAAAAGCTCCTACAATGAGCAGTTCTTC
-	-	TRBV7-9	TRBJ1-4	CASSLTGDGEKLFF	TGTGCCAGCAGCCTGACAGGAGATGGTGAAAAACTGTTTTTT
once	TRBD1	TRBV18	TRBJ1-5	CASSRQGADQPQHF	TGTGCCAGCTCACGACAGGGAGCGGATCAGCCCCAGCATTTT
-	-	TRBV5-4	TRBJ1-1	CASSLGTVEAFF	TGTGCCAGCAGCTTGGGGACAGTTGAAGCTTTCTTT